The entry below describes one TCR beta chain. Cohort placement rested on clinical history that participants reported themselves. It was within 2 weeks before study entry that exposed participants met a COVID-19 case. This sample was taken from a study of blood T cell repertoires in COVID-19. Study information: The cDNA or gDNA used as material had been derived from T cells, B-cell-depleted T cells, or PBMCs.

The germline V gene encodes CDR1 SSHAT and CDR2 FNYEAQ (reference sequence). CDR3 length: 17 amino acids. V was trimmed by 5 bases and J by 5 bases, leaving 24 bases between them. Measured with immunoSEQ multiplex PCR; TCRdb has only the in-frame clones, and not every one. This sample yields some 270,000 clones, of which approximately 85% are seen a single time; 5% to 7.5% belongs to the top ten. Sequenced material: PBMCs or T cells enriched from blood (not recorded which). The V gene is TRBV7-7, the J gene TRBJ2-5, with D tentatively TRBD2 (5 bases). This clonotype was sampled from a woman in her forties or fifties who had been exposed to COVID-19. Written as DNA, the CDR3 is TGTGCCAGCAGCGAAAGGACCCCTGGGAGCGGCGGTGAGACCCAGTACTTC. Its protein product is CASSERTPGSGGETQYF.